This T cell receptor beta chain was recorded in a study of blood T cells in healthy people across ages. Next came a second PCR, run for about 6 to 11 cycles, which used a sample-barcoded 5' primer along with a J-beta primer mix. A single record per CDR3 protein comes from TCRdb applying MiXCR to the 5' RACE reads. The top ten hold more than 8% of the sample, which has some 760,000 distinct CDR3 sequences, roughly 25% seen once. Per sample, no less than 5 micrograms of total RNA were extracted. The CDR3 is 16 residues long. Germline trimming cut 3 bases from V and 3 bases from J; bases unmatched to any gene: 14. Germline CDR1 is DFQATT and CDR2 is SNEGSKA (reference sequence). The data were also submitted as part of a second study, on T cells of mothers and their children. That study adds: Pairs that are related and pairs that are unrelated have TCR recombination output shaped similarly by thymic selection.

The chain couples TRBV20-1 to TRBJ2-7, with 7 positions matching TRBD1. Sequenced input: blood. The clonotype was recovered from a boy between 10 and 17 years old in good health. This chain's CDR3 is CSARGNGQVNFYEQYF. The CDR3 DNA is TGCAGTGCTAGGGGCAACGGACAGGTGAATTTCTACGAGCAGTACTTC.